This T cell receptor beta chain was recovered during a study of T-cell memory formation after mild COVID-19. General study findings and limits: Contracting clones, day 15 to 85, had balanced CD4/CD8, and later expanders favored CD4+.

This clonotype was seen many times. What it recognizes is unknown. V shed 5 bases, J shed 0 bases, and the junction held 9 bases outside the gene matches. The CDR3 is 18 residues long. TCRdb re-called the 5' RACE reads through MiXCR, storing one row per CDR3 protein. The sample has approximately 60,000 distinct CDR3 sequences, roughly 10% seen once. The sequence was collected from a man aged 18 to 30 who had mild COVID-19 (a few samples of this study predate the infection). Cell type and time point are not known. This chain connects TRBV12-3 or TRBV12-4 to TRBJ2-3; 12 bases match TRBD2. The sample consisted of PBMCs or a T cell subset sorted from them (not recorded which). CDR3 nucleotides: TGTGCCAGCAGTCCCCGTACTAGCGGGGGGCCTAGCACAGATACGCAGTATTTT. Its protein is CASSPRTSGGPSTDTQYF.